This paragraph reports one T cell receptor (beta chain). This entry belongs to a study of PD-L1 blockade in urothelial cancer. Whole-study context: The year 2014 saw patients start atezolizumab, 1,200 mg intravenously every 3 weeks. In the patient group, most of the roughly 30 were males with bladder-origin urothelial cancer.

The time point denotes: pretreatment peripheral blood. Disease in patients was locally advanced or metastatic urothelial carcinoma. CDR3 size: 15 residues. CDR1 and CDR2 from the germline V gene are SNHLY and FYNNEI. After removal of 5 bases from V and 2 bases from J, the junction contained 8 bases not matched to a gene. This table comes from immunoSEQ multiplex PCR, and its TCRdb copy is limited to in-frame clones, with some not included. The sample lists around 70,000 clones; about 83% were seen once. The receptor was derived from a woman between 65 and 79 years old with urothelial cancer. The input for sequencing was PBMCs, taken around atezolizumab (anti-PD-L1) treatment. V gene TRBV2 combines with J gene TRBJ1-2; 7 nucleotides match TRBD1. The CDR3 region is CASSSLRDRNYGYTF. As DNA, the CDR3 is TGTGCCAGCAGTTCACTCCGGGACAGAAACTATGGCTACACCTTC.